The 32 T cell receptor beta chains reported below all come from one sample, sequenced in a study of blood T cells in healthy people across ages (dated by TCRdb to between 2014 and 2016). Library creation used 5' RACE. Instrument on record: Illumina HiSeq 2500. A second PCR of about 6 to 11 cycles was performed with a sample-barcoded 5' primer and a J-beta primer mix. Starting from the raw public reads, TCRdb applied fastp trimming at Q25, assembled clones with MiXCR and retained in-frame beta chains. Rows are unified per CDR3 protein, each entry keeping the most common DNA and genes. The sample data list roughly 680,000 distinct CDR3 sequences, and roughly half of these were observed just once. Approximately 13% of the sample rests with the top ten. Sample: blood. The receptors were sampled from a woman at least 80 years old in good health.

There are many counts of this clonotype. The rearrangement links TRBV7-3 to TRBJ2-3, with TRBD2 matching 9 bases. The CDR3 loop spans 18 amino acids. Trimming took 2 bases from V and 11 from J; bases not matched to a gene: 20. Germline lookup yields CDR1 SGHTA and CDR2 FQGTGA. The CDR3 nucleotides read TGTGCCAGCAGCTTACCTCAGTCCTTCGGGACTAGCCTGAAGGTGCAGTATTTT. Encoded protein: CASSLPQSFGTSLKVQYF.

J is TRBJ2-7 and V is TRBV3-1; D uncertain. The CDR3 is made up of 12 amino acids. Trimming cost V 1 base and J 6 bases, with 7 bases left between them. The V gene's germline CDR1 is LGHDT and CDR2 YNNKEL (reference sequence). The CDR3 DNA reads TGTGCCAGCAGCCAAGCGCCCTGCGAGCAGTACTTC. Amino acid sequence: CASSQAPCEQYF.

The chain is built from TRBV29-1 and TRBJ1-1; D call uncertain. The CDR3 loop spans 15 amino acids. V lost 5 bases and J 4 bases, leaving 20 bases between the germline ends. The germline gives CDR1 SQVTM, CDR2 ANQGSEA. The CDR3 DNA is TGCAGCGTTAAGAGTCGGCTCGTTGAGGGCACTGAAGCTTTCTTT. Protein sequence: CSVKSRLVEGTEAFF.

This chain connects TRBV7-2 to TRBJ2-3; D gene ambiguous. Germline lookup yields CDR1 SGHTA and CDR2 FQGNSA. Trimming took off 1 base at V and 8 bases at J, with 16 bases between the two ends. This CDR3 has 15 amino acids. Here the CDR3 reads CASSLVSRSAGTQYF. The CDR3 DNA sequence: TGTGCCAGCAGCTTAGTATCCAGGTCTGCTGGTACGCAGTATTTT.

The CDR3 DNA sequence: TGTGCCAGCAGCCAAGGTGGGGGATCAGCCAAAAACATTCAGTACTTC. It codes for CASSQGGGSAKNIQYF. This chain uses TRBV4-2 with TRBJ2-4; D is tentatively TRBD1 or TRBD2 (5 bases each). V dropped 1 base and J dropped 0 bases, with 10 bases sitting between them. This CDR3 has 16 residues. Germline CDR1 and CDR2: LGHNA and YNFKEQ.

The DNA for the CDR3 is TGTGCCAGCACCAAGAAACAGGACACTGAAGCTTTCTTT. This codes for CASTKKQDTEAFF. The chain links TRBV6-6 to TRBJ1-1; D may be TRBD1 (5 bases). From germline, CDR1 is MNHNY and CDR2 SVGAGI (reference sequence). CDR3 length: 13 residues. V lost 7 bases to trimming and J lost 3 bases, with 12 bases between them.

Concerning this clonotype: A read error is possible here, since a much larger clone lies one base away. The chain is built from TRBV7-9 and TRBJ2-1, with 11 bases fitting TRBD1. Germline CDR1 reads SEHNR; CDR2 reads FQNEAQ (reference sequence). The CDR3 covers 16 residues. CDR3 sequence reads: CASSPPGQGVYNGQFF. DNA of the CDR3: TGTGCCAGCAGCCCCCCGGGACAGGGGGTTTACAATGGGCAGTTCTTC.

This clonotype was observed many times. The chain is built from TRBV7-8 and TRBJ1-5; D is unresolved. The CDR3 length is 16 residues. Germline V gene lookup returns CDR1 SGHVS and CDR2 FQNEAQ. The V gene lost 5 bases and the J gene lost 0 bases, with 14 bases spanning the gap. CDR3 nucleotide sequence: TGTGCCAGCAGCCCTCGGACGGTTGTTAGCAATCAGCCCCAGCATTTT. Translated: CASSPRTVVSNQPQHF.

The V call is TRBV4-2, the J call TRBJ2-5, with D unclear. V was cut by 0 bases and J by 5 bases, with 10 bases left in between. Germline V gene sequence: CDR1 LGHNA, CDR2 YNFKEQ. The CDR3 spans 14 residues. The CDR3 spells CASSQDLSSETQYF. The CDR3 DNA follows: TGTGCCAGCAGCCAAGATTTAAGTAGTGAGACCCAGTACTTC.

This clonotype has at least ten counts. The chain combines TRBV20-1 with TRBJ1-2, with a possible D match to TRBD1 (5 bases). V dropped 6 bases and J dropped 4 bases, with 15 bases sitting between them. This CDR3 is built from 13 residues. CDR1 and CDR2 from the germline V gene are DFQATT and SNEGSKA (reference sequence). In DNA form, the CDR3 reads TGCAGTGCAACTCCCGGGACGATCTATGGCTACACCTTC. As protein: CSATPGTIYGYTF.

This clonotype was observed a single time. The chain combines TRBV2 with TRBJ1-2; no reliable D call. In germline, CDR1 is SNHLY, CDR2 FYNNEI. The length of the CDR3 is 14 residues. The germline V and J ends were trimmed by 3 bases and 4 bases, with 12 bases remaining between them. The CDR3 DNA sequence: TGTGCCAGCAGTGAGACATTTACCTCCTATGGCTACACCTTC. Its translation: CASSETFTSYGYTF.

For this clonotype: Germline and junction disagree at one end, which may indicate a read error. This chain uses TRBV5-5 with TRBJ2-3; 10 bases line up with TRBD1. CDR3 length: 16 amino acids. Germline values: CDR1 SGHKS, CDR2 YYEKEE (reference sequence). CDR3 sequence: CANSPSVRTGGDTQYF. CDR3 in DNA: TGTGCCAACAGCCCTAGCGTCAGGACAGGGGGAGATACGCAGTATTTT.

The chain recombines TRBV5-1 with TRBJ1-1; D gene uncertain. CDR3 length: 14 residues. V was trimmed by 4 bases and J by 3 bases, leaving 13 bases between them. Per the germline V gene, CDR1 is SGHRS and CDR2 is YFSETQ. This chain's CDR3 is CASSVDGMDTEAFF. CDR3 coding DNA: TGCGCCAGCAGCGTGGACGGTATGGACACTGAAGCTTTCTTT.

J is TRBJ2-1 and V is TRBV4-1, with no clear D. Germline V gives CDR1 MGHRA, CDR2 YSYEKL. The CDR3 runs 13 residues. Trimming left V 3 bases short and J 4 bases short, with 7 bases between. The CDR3 sequence: CASSHPAYNEQFF. The DNA of the CDR3 is TGCGCCAGCAGCCATCCCGCGTACAATGAGCAGTTCTTC.

V is TRBV27 and J is TRBJ2-7; possible D gene TRBD2, 5 bases. V dropped 1 base and J dropped 5 bases, with 15 bases sitting between them. The V gene's germline CDR1 is MNHEY and CDR2 SMNVEV (reference sequence). The CDR3 is 15 amino acids. CDR3 sequence reads: CASSLWTGLMDEQYF. The CDR3 coding sequence is TGTGCCAGCAGTTTATGGACTGGTCTCATGGACGAGCAGTACTTC.

In this sample, this clonotype turned up a few times. A much larger clone sits a single nucleotide away, making a read error possible. This chain connects TRBV27 to TRBJ1-6, with D unresolved. The CDR3 totals 13 residues. The germline V and J ends were trimmed by 5 bases and 10 bases, with 12 bases remaining between them. The germline V gene encodes CDR1 MNHEY and CDR2 SMNVEV (reference sequence). CDR3 region: CASSVDLLSPLHF. The CDR3 bases are TGTGCCAGCAGTGTGGATCTCCTGTCACCCCTCCACTTT.

This clonotype showed up just a few times. CDR3 region: CASSYRDGHNEQFF. As DNA, the CDR3 is TGTGCCAGCAGTTACCGGGACGGCCACAATGAGCAGTTCTTC. The V call is TRBV6-5, the J call TRBJ2-1; possibly TRBD1 or TRBD2 for D (5 bases each). This CDR3 comprises 14 residues. Germline assignment: CDR1 MNHEY and CDR2 SVGAGI. The V end was cut by 2 bases, the J end by 5 bases, with 10 bases between.

The sample holds a few counts of this clonotype. The chain employs TRBV9 and TRBJ2-7; 9 bases map to TRBD2. The DNA end is a closer match to TRBJ2-5, so the J assignment may be wrong. The germline V gene encodes CDR1 SGDLS and CDR2 YYNGEE. The CDR3 spans 13 residues. The CDR3 loop reads CASGGLASETQYF. The CDR3 region has the DNA TGTGCCAGCGGAGGACTAGCGTCTGAGACCCAGTACTTC.

This clonotype was seen repeatedly, ten times or more. The chain uses TRBV5-1 and TRBJ2-7; D remains unclear. V was clipped by 1 base and J by 0 bases, with 5 bases between them. The CDR3 extends over 13 amino acids. Germline V lookup: CDR1 SGHRS, CDR2 YFSETQ. CDR3: CASSLPPSYEQYF. The CDR3 nucleotides read TGCGCCAGCAGCTTGCCACCCTCCTACGAGCAGTACTTC.

V usage is TRBV4-1 and J usage is TRBJ1-2; D unresolved. Germline CDR1 is MGHRA and CDR2 is YSYEKL. V dropped 4 bases and J dropped 4 bases, with 13 bases sitting between them. This CDR3 spans 14 amino acids. The CDR3 sequence is CASSREGYGYGYTF. CDR3 sequence (DNA): TGCGCCAGCAGCCGCGAAGGGTACGGCTATGGCTACACCTTC.

This clonotype was seen only a few times. CDR3 bases: TGTGCCAGCAGCTCTCCGGGGAATGAGCAGTTCTTC. The encoded protein is CASSSPGNEQFF. This chain links TRBV7-7 with TRBJ2-1; D might be TRBD2 (5 bases). Trimming took 4 bases from V and 7 from J, leaving 8 bases between them. The length of the CDR3 is 12 residues. From germline, CDR1 is SSHAT and CDR2 FNYEAQ (reference sequence).

The J gene is TRBJ2-3, the V gene TRBV15, with D possibly matching TRBD1 (5 bases). The length of the CDR3 is 14 residues. Germline V CDR1 and CDR2: LNHNV, YYDKDF (reference sequence). Between the trimmed V and J ends, which lost 0 bases and 11 bases, there was a span of 15 bases. The CDR3 region has the DNA TGTGCCACCAGCAGAGACTCGGTAGGGGTCCGGCAGTATTTT. It yields the protein CATSRDSVGVRQYF. Based on the CDR3 plus reference TRBV15 and TRBJ2-3, the full variable domain is DAMVIQNPRYQVTQFGKPVTLSCSQTLNHNVMYWYQQKSSQAPKLLFHYYDKDFNNEADTPDNFQSRRPNTSFCFLDIRSPGLGDTAMYLCATSRDSVGVRQYFGPGTRLTVL.

Comments on this clonotype: Its ends do not fully match the called genes, so a read error is possible. V usage is TRBV27 and J usage is TRBJ2-2; 7 positions agree with TRBD2. The germline V gene encodes CDR1 MNHEY and CDR2 SMNVEV (reference sequence). This CDR3 has 13 amino acids. The CDR3 bases are TGTGCCAGCAGTCCGGGACTCCGGGGGGAACTGTTTTTT. It specifies CASSPGLRGELFF.

A few counts support this clonotype. The chain links TRBV20-1 to TRBJ1-1; no reliable D call. Germline V CDR1 and CDR2: DFQATT, SNEGSKA (reference sequence). The V and J ends lost 2 bases and 7 bases respectively, with 14 bases between them. The length of the CDR3 is 13 residues. CDR3 loop: CSARQNSGGEAFF. The CDR3 DNA sequence: TGCAGTGCTAGACAGAACTCCGGTGGTGAAGCTTTCTTT.

J is TRBJ2-1 and V is TRBV7-3, with a weak D call TRBD2 (5 bases). The germline V gene has CDR1 SGHTA and CDR2 FQGTGA. V was shortened by 4 bases and J by 2 bases, with 18 bases between the two germline ends. The CDR3 spans 17 residues. CDR3 DNA sequence: TGTGCCAGCAGCTCCCTGGGTAGCCGGGATACCTACAATGAGCAGTTCTTC. Translated: CASSSLGSRDTYNEQFF.

CDR3 DNA sequence: TGTGCCACCAGTGACCCCGGACTGATCGGGGAGCTGTTTTTT. As protein: CATSDPGLIGELFF. V gene TRBV24-1 combines with J gene TRBJ2-2; tentatively, D is TRBD2 (5 bases). This CDR3 contains 14 residues. The V end was cut by 4 bases, the J end by 7 bases, with 12 bases between. Germline V lookup: CDR1 KGHDR, CDR2 SFDVKD.

This clonotype was detected ten times or more. This chain links TRBV9 with TRBJ2-1, with D tentatively TRBD1 or TRBD2 (5 bases each). From germline, CDR1 is SGDLS and CDR2 YYNGEE. CDR3 length: 13 residues. Trimming shortened V by 0 bases and J by 12 bases, and 13 bases separated the two germline ends. CDR3 sequence: CASSVAMGVRQFF. DNA for the CDR3: TGTGCCAGCAGCGTAGCTATGGGGGTGAGGCAGTTCTTC.

This clonotype occurred once. It may be a read error: a sequence one base away is much more abundant. The chain is built from TRBV2 and TRBJ2-3; 7 positions agree with TRBD2. With 8 bases clipped from V and 2 bases from J, the junction kept 4 bases outside the gene matches. Per the germline V gene, CDR1 is SNHLY and CDR2 is FYNNEI. The CDR3 consists of 13 residues. The CDR3 spells CASGGSLTDTQYF. In DNA form, the CDR3 reads TGTGCCAGCGGCGGGAGCCTCACAGATACGCAGTATTTT.

This clonotype was seen repeatedly, ten times or more. V gene TRBV6-5 combines with J gene TRBJ1-2; D is possibly TRBD1 (6 bases). Germline V gene sequence: CDR1 MNHEY, CDR2 SVGAGI. V lost 0 bases and J lost 8, with 16 bases in between. The CDR3 runs 15 residues. The CDR3 nucleotides read TGTGCCAGCAGTTACTCGATCTCCACAGGGTGCGGCTACACCTTC. Its translation: CASSYSISTGCGYTF.

This clonotype was detected many times. The V and J genes are TRBV6-6 and TRBJ1-1; D not resolved. Trimming took 0 bases from V and 1 from J, leaving 9 bases between them. Per germline, CDR1 MNHNY and CDR2 SVGAGI (reference sequence). The CDR3 length is 15 residues. Here the CDR3 reads CASSYSHTTNTEAFF. CDR3 coding DNA: TGTGCCAGCAGTTACTCACATACAACGAACACTGAAGCTTTCTTT.

This clonotype came up many times. The J gene is TRBJ2-7, the V gene TRBV12-3 or TRBV12-4, with D possibly TRBD2 on 6 matching bases. The CDR3 has 14 residues. With 6 bases removed from V and 3 bases from J, the gap between germline ends came to 15 bases. CDR3 in amino acids: CASSRDSSRYEQYF. The CDR3 region has the DNA TGTGCCAGCAGCCGGGACTCTTCCCGCTACGAGCAGTACTTC.

In regard to this clonotype: One end of the junction does not line up with germline, which may come from a read error. The chain is built from TRBV11-2 and TRBJ2-3; a weak D match, TRBD2 (6 bases). The CDR3 covers 16 residues. Per the germline V gene, CDR1 is SGHAT and CDR2 is FQNNGV. The CDR3 protein is CASSLDVGGSTDTRYF. In DNA, the CDR3 is TGTGCCAGCAGCTTAGATGTGGGGGGAAGCACAGATACGCGGTATTTT. Filled out from reference TRBV11-2 and TRBJ2-3, the complete variable domain reads EAGVAQSPRYKIIEKRQSVAFWCNPISGHATLYWYQQILGQGPKLLIQFQNNGVVDDSQLPKDRFSAERLKGVDSTLKIQPAKLEDSAVYLCASSLDVGGSTDTRYFGPGTRLTVL.